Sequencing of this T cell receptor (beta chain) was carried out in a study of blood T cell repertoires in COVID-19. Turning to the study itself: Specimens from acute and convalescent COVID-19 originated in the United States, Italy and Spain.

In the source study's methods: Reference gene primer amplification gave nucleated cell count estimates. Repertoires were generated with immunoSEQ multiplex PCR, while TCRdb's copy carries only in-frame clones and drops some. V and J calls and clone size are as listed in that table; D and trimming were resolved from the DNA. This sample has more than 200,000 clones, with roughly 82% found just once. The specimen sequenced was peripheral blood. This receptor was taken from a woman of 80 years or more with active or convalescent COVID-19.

CDR3 sequence reads: CSVERGAVTEAFF. The CDR3, as DNA: TGCAGCGTTGAACGGGGGGCAGTGACTGAAGCTTTCTTT. V gene TRBV29-1 combines with J gene TRBJ1-1, with D perhaps TRBD1 (6 bases). V shed 2 bases and J shed 5 bases, with 12 bases lying between them. This CDR3 spans 13 amino acids. From germline, CDR1 is SQVTM and CDR2 ANQGSEA.